The clone carrying this T cell receptor (beta chain) appeared many times. The sample originates from a study of low-dose radiotherapy and immunotherapy resistance in tumors. Study-level information: Dosing of intravenous cyclophosphamide at 200 mg/m2 occurred every two weeks and took place one day prior to radiation and immunotherapy. Oral aspirin 300 mg was taken by patients daily for four cycles from cycle 1 day 1.

TRAV- and TRBV-specific primers were used for first-strand cDNA, which covered alpha and beta chains. It was with a constant-region primer and a V-primer adapter that TCRs were amplified over around 19 PCR cycles. One entry per CDR3 protein, called by TCRdb with MiXCR from the reads. The table shows 60,000 to 90,000 distinct CDR3 sequences, with roughly 30% occurring only once. The CDR3 is 13 residues long. V lost 10 bases to trimming and J lost 4 bases, with 13 bases between them. Germline CDR1 and CDR2: MNHNY and SVGAGI (reference sequence). Time point meaning: before trial treatment. The TCR sequence derives from a female donor with ovarian cancer. Source: PBMCs, taken before treatment. The J gene is TRBJ2-2, the V gene TRBV6-6, with D perhaps TRBD1 (7 bases). CDR3 DNA sequence: TGTGCCACGCTTCAGGGGGGCACCGGGGAGCTGTTTTTT. It translates to CATLQGGTGELFF.